This T cell receptor (beta chain) is from a study of blood T cell repertoires in COVID-19. Overall study: COVID-19 samples from acute and convalescent phases originated in the United States, Italy and Spain. PBMCs, B-cell-depleted T cells, or T cells were the source of the cDNA or gDNA that made up the material.

The CDR3 is made up of 18 amino acids. V gave up 7 bases and J gave up 4 bases; unmatched junction bases: 13. CDR1 is SEHNR and CDR2 is FQNEAQ in the germline V gene (reference sequence). The authors' processing: By means of reference gene primer amplification, nucleated cell counts were estimated. Repertoires were generated with immunoSEQ multiplex PCR, while TCRdb's copy carries only in-frame clones and drops some. D and trimming were read from the DNA, whereas the V and J calls and clone size are those reported in that table. The sample includes roughly 100,000 clones, roughly 88% of them seen just once.

This chain links TRBV7-9 with TRBJ2-6, with 10 bases fitting TRBD2. The TCR was taken from a woman in her seventies with acute or convalescent COVID-19. Sequenced: peripheral blood. CDR3 residues: CASTRMASGSPGANVLTF. The CDR3 DNA reads TGTGCCAGCACGCGGATGGCTAGCGGGAGTCCCGGGGCCAACGTCCTGACTTTC.